A selection of T cell receptor beta chains follows, all from one sample in a study of blood T cell repertoires in COVID-19. Sequencing used immunoSEQ multiplex PCR; TCRdb keeps in-frame clones, though not all of them. Among 150,000 to 200,000 clones listed, more than 70% were seen once. Sequenced sample: peripheral blood. These receptors came from a human donor in a cohort sampled during active COVID-19. CDR3s include the opening cysteine and the closing phenylalanine or tryptophan. A D gene is named only where the DNA matches it firmly. The listing skips clone size in some rows; elsewhere it reads once, few, many or a size class.

>TRBV4-1|TRBJ1-6|-|-
CASSPGEVGNSPLHF
TGCGCCAGCAGCCCCGGGGAGGTGGGAAATTCACCCCTCCACTTT
>TRBV2|TRBJ1-2|-|-
CASSSTGSRYTF
TGTGCCAGCAGTTCCACAGGGTCGCGCTACACCTTC
>TRBV5-6|TRBJ2-7|-|few
CASSRDREQYF
TGTGCCAGCAGCAGAGACAGGGAGCAGTACTTC
>TRBV5-1|TRBJ2-2|-|-
CASRGVGEASYANTGELFF
TGCGCCAGCAGGGGTGTCGGCGAGGCCTCCTACGCGAACACCGGGGAGCTGTTTTTT
>TRBV5-1|TRBJ2-5|-|-
CASSLGGEETQYF
TGCGCCAGCAGCTTGGGAGGAGAAGAGACCCAGTACTTC
>TRBV15|TRBJ1-2|-|-
CATSRGGGGPYGYTF
TGTGCCACCAGCAGAGGGGGCGGGGGCCCCTATGGCTACACCTTC
>TRBV19|TRBJ1-6|TRBD1|few
CASSITGASPLHF
TGTGCCAGTAGTATAACAGGGGCTTCACCCCTCCACTTT
>TRBV10-1|TRBJ2-2|TRBD1|few
CASMAGGHTGELFF
TGCGCCAGCATGGCAGGGGGCCACACCGGGGAGCTGTTTTTT
>TRBV5-1|TRBJ1-1|TRBD1|-
CASSLERRRGLGTEAFF
TGCGCCAGCAGCTTGGAACGCCGCAGGGGGCTCGGTACTGAAGCTTTCTTT
>TRBV11-2|TRBJ1-6|-|few
CASTPTLDSLNSPLHF
TGTGCCAGCACCCCGACCCTGGACAGTCTAAATTCACCCCTCCACTTT
>TRBV19|TRBJ1-1|TRBD1|few
CASSAGQGRGVTEAFF
TGTGCCAGTAGTGCCGGACAGGGGAGGGGTGTTACTGAAGCTTTCTTT
>TRBV9|TRBJ2-7|-|once
CASSVGIGAWEQYF
TGTGCCAGCAGCGTAGGGATAGGGGCGTGGGAGCAGTACTTC
>TRBV10-3|TRBJ2-7|-|-
CAIRKDGNYEQYF
TGTGCCATCAGGAAGGACGGGAACTACGAGCAGTACTTC
>TRBV4-3|TRBJ2-5|TRBD1|once
CASSQEGQGEETQYF
TGCGCCAGCAGCCAAGAAGGGCAGGGGGAGGAGACCCAGTACTTC
>TRBV6-5|TRBJ1-1|TRBD1|-
CASSYSRQGRTEAFF
TGTGCCAGCAGTTACTCTAGACAGGGGCGCACTGAAGCTTTCTTT
>TRBV20-1|TRBJ2-7|-|-
CSASFGVSYEQYF
TGCAGTGCTAGTTTCGGGGTTTCCTACGAGCAGTACTTC
>TRBV7-9|TRBJ1-1|TRBD1|-
CASSLGQGAARNTEAFF
TGTGCCAGCAGCTTAGGGCAGGGGGCGGCTCGGAACACTGAAGCTTTCTTT
>TRBV14|TRBJ1-3|-|-
CASSQGGGSSGNTIYF
TGTGCCAGCAGCCAAGGAGGCGGATCCTCTGGAAACACCATATATTTT
>TRBV7-8|TRBJ2-1|TRBD2|-
CASSLSGTSGSAGREQFF
TGTGCCAGCAGCTTATCAGGGACTAGCGGGAGTGCCGGACGTGAGCAGTTCTTC
>TRBV18|TRBJ1-2|-|few
CASSDNNYGYTF
TGTGCCAGCTCAGACAATAACTATGGCTACACCTTC
>TRBV10-2|TRBJ2-1|TRBD2|-
CASSSPGLAGGYEQFF
TGCGCCAGCAGTTCTCCGGGACTAGCGGGAGGATATGAGCAGTTCTTC
>TRBV5-4|TRBJ1-3|TRBD1|-
CASSLDRGYGNTIYF
TGTGCCAGCAGCCTGGACAGGGGCTATGGAAACACCATATATTTT
>TRBV6-2/TRBV6-3|TRBJ2-3|-|-
CASSAGRGTDTQYF
TGTGCCAGCAGTGCGGGACGTGGCACAGATACGCAGTATTTT
>TRBV10-3|TRBJ2-7|-|-
CAISEHAYEQYF
TGTGCCATCAGTGAACACGCCTACGAGCAGTACTTC
>TRBV5-1|TRBJ1-2|TRBD1|-
CASSRLGTGDGYTF
TGCGCCAGCAGCCGGCTCGGGACAGGGGATGGCTACACCTTC
>TRBV30|TRBJ2-3|-|-
CAWSVGAAGSTDTQYF
TGTGCCTGGAGTGTAGGGGCAGCCGGGAGCACAGATACGCAGTATTTT
>TRBV30|TRBJ1-3|-|once
CAWSTPGLGSSGNTIYF
TGTGCCTGGAGTACTCCAGGTTTAGGGAGCTCTGGAAACACCATATATTTT
>TRBV2|TRBJ1-6|TRBD1|-
CASSEGGQGTSPLHF
TGTGCCAGCAGCGAAGGGGGACAGGGGACTTCACCCCTCCACTTT
>TRBV5-1|TRBJ2-1|TRBD2|-
CASREAGLGYNEQFF
TGCGCCAGCAGGGAAGCGGGACTAGGCTACAATGAGCAGTTCTTC
>TRBV5-1|TRBJ2-1|TRBD1|once
CASRSGQGAYNEQFF
TGCGCCAGCCGCTCGGGACAGGGAGCCTACAATGAGCAGTTCTTC
>TRBV9|TRBJ1-3|TRBD1|-
CASSSTGSSGNTIYF
TGTGCCAGCAGCTCGACAGGGTCGTCTGGAAACACCATATATTTT
>TRBV10-3|TRBJ1-2|TRBD1|-
CAIRGQHYGYTF
TGTGCCATCAGGGGACAGCACTATGGCTACACCTTC
>TRBV7-8|TRBJ2-7|-|-
CASSSAGQRYEQYF
TGTGCCAGCAGCTCAGCAGGACAGCGCTACGAGCAGTACTTC
>TRBV6-2/TRBV6-3|TRBJ1-2|-|few
CASSLPGHRSYGYTF
TGTGCCAGCAGTCTACCGGGTCACCGCTCATATGGCTACACCTTC
>TRBV7-9|TRBJ1-4|-|-
CASSFGGLYNEKLFF
TGTGCCAGCAGCTTCGGGGGACTGTATAATGAAAAACTGTTTTTT
>TRBV3-1/TRBV3-2|TRBJ1-1|-|-
CASSQYRNEAGAFF
TGTGCCAGCAGCCAGTACAGGAACGAAGCCGGAGCTTTCTTT
>TRBV9|TRBJ1-6|-|-
CASSVEPRGNSPLHF
TGTGCCAGCAGCGTAGAGCCAAGGGGAAATTCACCCCTCCACTTT
>TRBV12-5|TRBJ2-7|TRBD2|-
CASGWTSGTSSYEQYF
TGTGCTAGTGGCTGGACTAGCGGGACGAGCTCCTACGAGCAGTACTTC
>TRBV11-2|TRBJ2-3|-|-
CASSSDRGAQYF
TGTGCCAGCAGCTCGGACCGGGGTGCGCAGTATTTT
>TRBV10-3|TRBJ2-2|TRBD2|-
CAISEVSSGTNTGELFF
TGTGCCATCAGTGAGGTTTCTAGCGGGACGAACACCGGGGAGCTGTTTTTT
>TRBV19|TRBJ1-6|-|-
CASSPQGNSPLHF
TGTGCCAGTAGTCCCCAGGGTAATTCACCCCTCCACTTT
>TRBV19|TRBJ2-2|TRBD2|-
CASTVIAGAGELFF
TGTGCCAGTACGGTGATAGCGGGAGCCGGGGAGCTGTTTTTT
>TRBV7-2|TRBJ2-3|-|-
CASSLAGSGTWRDTQYF
TGTGCCAGCAGCTTAGCAGGTAGCGGAACATGGAGGGATACGCAGTATTTT
>TRBV27|TRBJ1-1|-|-
CASSFNTANTEAFF
TGTGCCAGCAGTTTCAATACAGCGAACACTGAAGCTTTCTTT
>TRBV3-1/TRBV3-2|TRBJ2-7|-|-
CASSQDREQYF
TGTGCCAGCAGCCAGGACAGAGAGCAGTACTTC
>TRBV6-1|TRBJ2-7|-|-
CASSEPSRTIYEQYF
TGTGCCAGCAGTGAACCTTCACGCACAATCTACGAGCAGTACTTC
>TRBV19|TRBJ2-3|-|-
CASGHRDTQYF
TGTGCCAGTGGGCACCGTGATACGCAGTATTTT
>TRBV29-1|TRBJ1-1|-|-
CSVLNTEAFF
TGCAGCGTCCTTAACACTGAAGCTTTCTTT
>TRBV25-1|TRBJ1-2|TRBD1|-
CASSGQGAWDGYTF
TGTGCCAGCAGTGGACAGGGGGCTTGGGATGGCTACACCTTC
>TRBV7-9|TRBJ1-3|-|few
CASSPLQWQAGNTIYF
TGTGCCAGCAGCCCACTCCAGTGGCAGGCTGGAAACACCATATATTTT
>TRBV5-4|TRBJ2-7|-|-
CASSLSVAGSYEQYF
TGTGCCAGCAGCTTGTCCGTGGCAGGGTCCTACGAGCAGTACTTC
>TRBV11-2|TRBJ2-3|-|few
CASSLEVQSSTDTQYF
TGTGCCAGCAGCTTAGAAGTACAGAGTAGCACAGATACGCAGTATTTT
>TRBV15|TRBJ2-5|-|-
CATGRDQTRETQYF
TGTGCCACAGGGCGGGACCAGACGAGGGAGACCCAGTACTTC